These 12 T cell receptor beta chains were all obtained from the same sample, sequenced in a study of T cells after posttransplantation cyclophosphamide. Clones were read by immunoSEQ multiplex PCR, and TCRdb kept only the in-frame ones, dropping some. The table records tens of thousands of clones, 70% to 90% of them present only once. Sample: PBMCs. The receptor set was obtained from a man aged 30 to 39 with a blood cancer, CMV-positive, and with a related stem cell donor.

The chain has TRBV27 and TRBJ2-1, with 8 bases aligning to TRBD1. V lost 5 bases to trimming and J lost 3 bases; unmatched junction nucleotides: 21. CDR3 size: 20 residues. Germline loops: CDR1 MNHEY, CDR2 SMNVEV (reference sequence). The CDR3 nucleotides read TGTGCCAGCAGTCCAACAGGGGGAGTTTTTAACGGCTCAATCTACAATGAGCAGTTCTTC. This encodes CASSPTGGVFNGSIYNEQFF.

The rearrangement joins TRBV30 to TRBJ2-3, with D possibly matching TRBD2 (5 bases). V was clipped by 3 bases and J by 4 bases, with 14 bases between them. Germline V gives CDR1 GTSNPN, CDR2 SVGIG (reference sequence). The CDR3 is made up of 14 amino acids. For the CDR3, the DNA is TGTGCCTGGAGGCTACTAGTAGGTCCAGATACGCAGTATTTT. It codes for CAWRLLVGPDTQYF.

The CDR3 nucleotides read TGTGCCAGCTCCCCCCTGGGGGGACAGGGTTTCAATCAGCCCCAGCATTTT. Encoded protein: CASSPLGGQGFNQPQHF. The chain has TRBV18 and TRBJ1-5, with TRBD1 identical over 9 bases. The germline V gene has CDR1 KGHSH and CDR2 LQKENI. The V gene end was trimmed by 6 bases and the J gene end by 3 bases; junction bases not matched to a gene: 12. This CDR3 comprises 17 residues.

The chain employs TRBV29-1 and TRBJ1-4, with D maybe TRBD1 (5 bases). Germline V gives CDR1 SQVTM, CDR2 ANQGSEA. This CDR3 contains 13 residues. The ends were cut back, 5 bases at V and 2 bases at J, with 9 bases in the middle. The CDR3 reads CSVRGRTNEKLFF. The CDR3 DNA reads as TGCAGCGTTAGGGGTCGGACTAATGAAAAACTGTTTTTT.

The J gene is TRBJ1-1, the V gene TRBV29-1; 8 bases fit TRBD1. The germline V gene has CDR1 SQVTM and CDR2 ANQGSEA. Trimming at V came to 7 bases and at J to 0 bases, leaving 7 bases not matched to a gene. The CDR3 has 14 residues. The CDR3 sequence: CSARTGRVNTEAFF. In DNA form, the CDR3 reads TGCAGCGCTAGGACAGGGCGAGTGAACACTGAAGCTTTCTTT.

This clone was observed a handful of times. The CDR3 protein is CASSIEDSNYGYTF. The CDR3 DNA follows: TGTGCCAGTAGTATCGAGGACAGCAACTATGGCTACACCTTC. The gene calls are TRBV19 and TRBJ1-2, with a tentative D call TRBD1 (6 bases). Trimming took off 3 bases at V and 2 bases at J, with 10 bases between the two ends. In germline, CDR1 is LNHDA, CDR2 SQIVND (reference sequence). This CDR3 has 14 residues.

DNA of the CDR3: TGTGCCAGCATTAGCAGTACCGAAGCTTTCTTT. It translates to CASISSTEAFF. The chain uses TRBV27 and TRBJ1-1; D uncertain. V was trimmed by 7 bases and J by 8 bases, leaving 11 bases between them. The CDR3 totals 11 residues. Per the germline V gene, CDR1 is MNHEY and CDR2 is SMNVEV (reference sequence).

The genes are TRBV4-2 and TRBJ1-1; 11 bases agree with TRBD1. Germline-derived CDR1 and CDR2 are LGHNA and YNFKEQ. This CDR3 spans 16 amino acids. The junction had 7 bases not matched to a gene; V was cut back by 0 bases and J by 7 bases. CDR3 bases: TGTGCCAGCAGCCAAGAGAGCGGGGACAGGGGGGTTGAAGCTTTCTTT. Translating gives CASSQESGDRGVEAFF.

The chain links TRBV28 to TRBJ2-1, with D unresolved. The germline V and J ends were trimmed by 3 bases and 12 bases, with 9 bases remaining between them. The length of the CDR3 is 11 residues. Germline CDR1 reads MDHEN; CDR2 reads SYDVKM. This chain's CDR3 is CASSLVARQFF. The DNA of the CDR3 is TGTGCCAGCAGTTTGGTGGCCAGGCAGTTCTTC.

This clone was recorded a few times. V usage is TRBV7-2 and J usage is TRBJ1-4; D not certain. Trimming pared 5 bases from V and 6 bases from J, leaving 13 bases between. Germline assignment: CDR1 SGHTA and CDR2 FQGNSA. CDR3 length: 14 residues. The CDR3: CASSREGSDEKLFF. The CDR3 bases are TGTGCCAGCAGCAGAGAGGGCTCAGATGAAAAACTGTTTTTT. The full variable domain, with the rest looked up from reference TRBV7-2 and TRBJ1-4, is GAGVSQSPSNKVTEKGKDVELRCDPISGHTALYWYRQSLGQGLEFLIYFQGNSAPDKSGLPSDRFSAERTGGSVSTLTIQRTQQEDSAVYLCASSREGSDEKLFFGSGTQLSVL.

The chain links TRBV7-9 to TRBJ2-7; D is ambiguous. Germline CDR1 and CDR2: SEHNR and FQNEAQ (reference sequence). The CDR3 is 15 amino acids. V was cut by 0 bases and J by 0 bases, with 9 bases left in between. The CDR3 region has the DNA TGTGCCAGCAGCTTAGCCCCGTCGAGCTCCTACGAGCAGTACTTC. Translation gives CASSLAPSSSYEQYF.

The chain joins TRBV15 to TRBJ2-7, with 10 bases identical to TRBD1. V was pared by 0 bases and J by 5 bases, with 7 bases of the junction left unmatched. The CDR3 consists of 16 residues. Per the germline V gene, CDR1 is LNHNV and CDR2 is YYDKDF (reference sequence). The CDR3 here is CATSRDLGTGVHEQYF. DNA of the CDR3: TGTGCCACCAGCAGAGATTTAGGGACAGGGGTACACGAGCAGTACTTC.